This T cell receptor (beta chain) was profiled in a study of CD8 T cells in Susac syndrome. V gave up 3 bases and J gave up 4 bases, with 15 bases separating them. This CDR3 region has 16 residues. The V gene's germline CDR1 is MDHEN and CDR2 SYDVKM. TCR beta sequencing covered blood CD8+ and CD4+ T cells. Healthy donors constituted the control group, matched for age and sex. RNA totalling about 0.5 to 1 ug underwent reverse transcription with random hexamers. Amplification of TCR beta CDR3 used immunoSEQ multiplex PCR across 54 Vbeta and 13 Jbeta. MiXCR, run by TCRdb on the immunoSEQ multiplex PCR reads, gives a single entry per CDR3 protein. The table shows more than 75,000 distinct CDR3 sequences, with about 94% occurring only once.

This clonotype was sampled from a human donor in good health. Sequenced: CD8+ T cells from PBMCs. The genes are TRBV28 and TRBJ2-2, with D perhaps TRBD2 (6 bases). In nucleotides, the CDR3 is TGTGCCAGCAGTTTTCTCCAGCGGGTAACCACCGGGGAGCTGTTTTTT. Translation: CASSFLQRVTTGELFF.